A single sample is the source of the 4 T cell receptor beta chains below, sequenced in a study of PD-1 blockade in mismatch repair-deficient tumors. Sequencing was performed with immunoSEQ multiplex PCR; in TCRdb, only in-frame clones are kept and a portion is missing. Counted here are 45,000 to 55,000 clones, over 75% occurring once; the ten biggest clones make up more than 8%. The input for sequencing was peripheral blood, taken about 20 weeks after starting pembrolizumab. The receptors come from an adult with mismatch repair-deficient cancer.

Only one count was recorded for this clone. The chain employs TRBV6-6 and TRBJ2-7, with TRBD2 matching over 10 bases. The germline V gene has CDR1 MNHNY and CDR2 SVGAGI (reference sequence). V gave up 7 bases and J gave up 4 bases; unmatched junction bases: 7. This CDR3 region has 14 residues. Here the CDR3 reads CASKLAGVGYEQYF. CDR3 coding DNA: TGTGCCAGCAAGCTAGCGGGAGTTGGGTACGAGCAGTACTTC.

This sequence joins TRBV21-1 and TRBJ2-3; the table assigns TRBD2, which was not confirmed against the DNA. TRBV21-1 is a listed pseudogene. The CDR3 runs to 17 residues. CDR3 in amino acids: CASTRPGLAGGPDTQYF. The CDR3 nucleotides are TGTGCCAGCACCCGCCCGGGACTAGCGGGAGGGCCGGATACGCAGTATTTT.

The chain combines TRBV11-2 with TRBJ2-5; 8 nucleotides align to TRBD1. The CDR3 totals 16 residues. With V trimmed by 1 base and J by 5 bases, 9 bases remained unmatched. CDR1 and CDR2 (germline): SGHAT, FQNNGV. The CDR3 region has the DNA TGTGCCAGCAGCTTAGTTTACAGGGGGTCGTCTGAGACCCAGTACTTC. It yields the protein CASSLVYRGSSETQYF.

J is TRBJ2-2 and V is TRBV7-2; perhaps TRBD1 as D (6 bases). This CDR3 comprises 13 residues. CDR1 is SGHTA and CDR2 is FQGNSA in the germline V gene. V dropped 6 bases and J dropped 4 bases, with 9 bases sitting between them. DNA of the CDR3: TGTGCCAGCAGACGGGACACCACCGGGGAGCTGTTTTTT. It yields the protein CASRRDTTGELFF.